This T cell receptor (beta chain) was captured in a study of T-cell reconstitution after alpha-beta-depleted transplantation in children (dated by TCRdb to 2016 to 2017). At the level of the whole study: Using TCR repertoire profiling, the study quantitatively followed how T-cell immune reconstitution unfolded in children after TCRalphabeta/CD19-depleted allogeneic hematopoietic cell transplantation.

Receptor amplification or capture employed PCR. The listed sequencing device is Illumina HiSeq 2500. TCR libraries were prepared with molecular barcoding, using unique molecular identifiers to normalize TCRbeta repertoire quantification. The public reads were reanalyzed by TCRdb: fastp trimming at Q25, MiXCR alignment, in-frame beta chains only. Each record represents a unique CDR3 protein, reported with the most common genes and DNA among its rows. Recorded for this sample are a few hundred thousand distinct CDR3 sequences; about an eighth of them occurred a single time. The leading ten clones occupy approximately 5.4% of the sample. This clonotype has just a few counts. Its antigen is currently not known. No much larger clone is present one base from it, and per-base qualities are unavailable. Its CDR3 holds 15 amino acids, cysteine through phenylalanine. Here the CDR3 DNA is all that survives: 45 bases in frame from base 1. Here V drops 1 base and J drops 7 bases, and the junction holds 8 bases not matched to any gene. Reading the germline V gene (reference sequence) gives CDR1 DFQATT and CDR2 SNEGSKA.

The chain was built from TRBV20-1 and TRBJ2-5, with 11 bases aligning to TRBD2. The receptor was derived from a human donor who donated a stem cell graft to a child with combined immunodeficiency. The input for sequencing was PBMCs from the stem cell graft donor, taken from the stem cell graft. The DNA sequence is as follows: TGCAGTGCTAGAGGACTAGCGGGGCCCCCAGCGACCCAGTACTTC. Its protein is CSARGLAGPPATQYF.